A selection of T cell receptor beta chains follows, all from one sample in a study of cytomegalovirus exposure and HLA in healthy donors. Here immunoSEQ multiplex PCR was the method, and the copy in TCRdb shows in-frame clones only, minus some. The data show 120,000 to 150,000 clones, approximately 80% seen once. The sample taken for sequencing was PBMCs. These receptors came from a male donor in good health and CMV-seronegative. CDR3s include the opening cysteine and the closing phenylalanine or tryptophan. D genes are given only for firm matches. Size is omitted from some rows. Given values are once, few, many or a class for expanded clones.

V gene,D gene,clone size,J gene,CDR3 DNA,CDR3 protein
TRBV27,-,-,TRBJ2-7,TGTGCCAGCAGGCCCGGGGGGCTTGACTACGAGCAGTACTTC,CASRPGGLDYEQYF
TRBV2,-,few,TRBJ2-7,TGTGCCAGCAGTAGCGAGGGTCTCTACGAGCAGTACTTC,CASSSEGLYEQYF
TRBV6-4,-,-,TRBJ2-7,TGTGCCAGCAGTGACTCAGGCGGCGAGCAGTACTTC,CASSDSGGEQYF
TRBV13,TRBD1,-,TRBJ1-3,TGTGCCAGCCGCATCTCGGGGGACAGGATGAACACCATATATTTT,CASRISGDRMNTIYF
TRBV2,TRBD1,-,TRBJ2-1,TGTGCCAGCGGGGGACAGGGGAGATCCTACAATGAGCAGTTCTTC,CASGGQGRSYNEQFF
TRBV6-5,TRBD1,-,TRBJ1-2,TGTGCCAGCAGCTCTATTACAGGGGGCTGGTATGGCTACACCTTC,CASSSITGGWYGYTF
TRBV5-8,TRBD1,once,TRBJ2-5,TGTGCCAGCAGCTTGCGGACAGGGGGCCTGGAGACCCAGTACTTC,CASSLRTGGLETQYF
TRBV30,-,-,TRBJ1-2,TGTGCCTGGAGGGAGGACGGGGACTATGGCTACACCTTC,CAWREDGDYGYTF
TRBV7-3,-,-,TRBJ1-1,TGTGCCAGCAGCTTAACGGGGCACACTGAAGCTTTCTTT,CASSLTGHTEAFF
TRBV7-2,-,-,TRBJ1-5,TGTGCCAGCAGCCAACGGGGGGATCAGCCCCAGCATTTT,CASSQRGDQPQHF
TRBV2,-,-,TRBJ2-1,TGTGCCAGCAGTGAAGCGCGAGCGGGTAACAATGAGCAGTTCTTC,CASSEARAGNNEQFF
TRBV7-2,TRBD1,-,TRBJ1-2,TGTGCCAGCACCCCGGACAGGTTCTATGGCTACACCTTC,CASTPDRFYGYTF
TRBV7-2,-,few,TRBJ1-6,TGTGCCAGCAGCTCGCCACCAGGGGTGCGGAATTCACCCCTCCACTTT,CASSSPPGVRNSPLHF
TRBV15,TRBD1,-,TRBJ1-2,TGTGCCACCAGCTTTCCGGGACAGGGGGCCCATGGCTACACCTTC,CATSFPGQGAHGYTF
TRBV7-2,-,-,TRBJ1-2,TGTGCCAGCAGCTTAGACAGGGCAGGCTACACCTTC,CASSLDRAGYTF
TRBV19,TRBD2,-,TRBJ2-2,TGTGCCAGTACCACGGGGGGTCCCTTTACCGGGGAGCTGTTTTTT,CASTTGGPFTGELFF
TRBV4-3,TRBD2,-,TRBJ2-3,TGCGCCAGCAGCCAAGGGTCCCTAGCGGGGGGGGCAGATACGCAGTATTTT,CASSQGSLAGGADTQYF
TRBV18,TRBD1,-,TRBJ1-2,TGTGCCAGCTCCCCCGGGACAGGGCATGGCTACACCTTC,CASSPGTGHGYTF
TRBV7-9,-,-,TRBJ1-2,TGTGCCAGCAGTTCGAGAGTGGACTATGGCTACACCTTC,CASSSRVDYGYTF
TRBV11-2,TRBD1,-,TRBJ1-4,TGTGCCAGCAGCTCCCGGGGACAGAAGACGCTTTTT,CASSSRGQKTLF